The 12 T cell receptor beta chains in this list originate from one sample, sequenced in a study of shared clonotypes between healthy human individuals. Here immunoSEQ multiplex PCR was the method, and the copy in TCRdb shows in-frame clones only, minus some. The table lists more than 850,000 clones, around 78% of them singletons, with under 0.65% in the top ten. The sequencing sample was made of memory CD4+ T cells from PBMCs. Subset denoted: CD45RA-negative fraction. The receptor source for this set is a man aged 18 to 35 in good health. Some clones in this sample may be carry-over from other donors' samples.

The genes are TRBV11-2 and TRBJ1-1; TRBD1 is a possible D gene (6 bases). The CDR3 contains 14 residues. The germline gives CDR1 SGHAT, CDR2 FQNNGV. V lost 0 bases and J lost 5, with 10 bases in between. For the CDR3, the DNA is TGTGCCAGCAGCTTAGATCGAGGGGGAACTGAAGCTTTCTTT. Its translation: CASSLDRGGTEAFF.

As for this clone: The sample carries other DNA sequences with the same CDR3. The rearrangement joins TRBV7-9 to TRBJ2-1; 7 bases fit TRBD2. CDR1 and CDR2 (germline): SEHNR, FQNEAQ (reference sequence). The CDR3 consists of 13 residues. V lost 1 base, J lost 7 bases, and 1 base stayed unmatched. The CDR3 spells CASSLGEGNEQFF. In nucleotides, the CDR3 is TGTGCCAGCAGCTTAGGGGAGGGAAATGAGCAGTTCTTC.

The V gene is TRBV28, the J gene TRBJ1-5, with a tentative D call TRBD1 (6 bases). Germline V gives CDR1 MDHEN, CDR2 SYDVKM. This CDR3 spans 15 amino acids. The V end lost 7 bases, the J end lost 0 bases, and 13 bases lay between the germline ends. CDR3 bases: TGTGCCAGCATCGGTCAGGGGTATAGCAATCAGCCCCAGCATTTT. Its translation: CASIGQGYSNQPQHF.

The rearrangement links TRBV5-6 to TRBJ1-1; a possible D gene is TRBD1 (5 bases). V shed 2 bases and J shed 4 bases, with 24 bases lying between them. Germline V gene data show CDR1 as SGHDT and CDR2 as YYEEEE. The CDR3 extends over 18 amino acids. This CDR3 is CASSLTRSQGGIFTEAFF. CDR3 coding DNA: TGTGCCAGCAGCTTAACCCGGTCCCAGGGAGGGATTTTCACTGAAGCTTTCTTT.

This chain links TRBV7-3 with TRBJ1-1; perhaps TRBD1 as D (5 bases). This CDR3 is built from 16 residues. Germline values: CDR1 SGHTA, CDR2 FQGTGA. V lost 2 bases and J lost 4, with 17 bases in between. CDR3 protein: CASSLLSGTSTTEAFF. CDR3 bases: TGTGCCAGCAGCTTACTGTCAGGGACCTCAACCACTGAAGCTTTCTTT.

V is TRBV28 and J is TRBJ2-5; no reliable D call. V lost 5 bases, J lost 4 bases, and 5 bases lay in between. The germline CDR1 and CDR2 sequences are MDHEN and SYDVKM. CDR3 length: 11 residues. Here the CDR3 reads CASSQTETQYF. CDR3 DNA sequence: TGTGCCAGCAGTCAAACAGAGACCCAGTACTTC.

V gene TRBV11-2 combines with J gene TRBJ1-4; a weak D match, TRBD1 (6 bases). The germline V and J ends were trimmed by 7 bases and 10 bases, with 19 bases remaining between them. The CDR3 runs to 14 residues. Per the germline V gene, CDR1 is SGHAT and CDR2 is FQNNGV. Written as DNA, the CDR3 is TGTGCCAGCACCTTGACACAGGGTATAGGAAAACTGTTTTTT. This codes for CASTLTQGIGKLFF.

The chain uses TRBV5-1 and TRBJ2-7, with D tentatively TRBD2 (7 bases). Trimming left V 4 bases short and J 2 bases short, with 16 bases between. Germline CDR1 is SGHRS and CDR2 is YFSETQ. The CDR3 spans 15 residues. The CDR3 loop is CASSPVGGGPYEQYF. The CDR3 DNA sequence: TGCGCCAGCAGCCCGGTAGGGGGGGGCCCCTACGAGCAGTACTTC.

The chain recombines TRBV28 with TRBJ1-1, with TRBD1 matching 7 bases. CDR3 length: 13 residues. Trimming cost V 10 bases and J 5 bases; bases outside gene matches: 10. In germline, CDR1 is MDHEN, CDR2 SYDVKM. The chain's CDR3 is CAISPGGGTEAFF. DNA for the CDR3: TGTGCCATCTCCCCAGGGGGAGGAACTGAAGCTTTCTTT.

This chain joins TRBV4-2 and TRBJ2-2; 8 nucleotides line up with TRBD1. The J segment lost 9 bases and the V segment lost 2 bases, leaving 5 bases of the junction unmatched. The CDR3 has 14 amino acids. Germline V CDR1 and CDR2: LGHNA, YNFKEQ. CDR3 amino acids: CASSQPTGVRELFF. DNA for the CDR3: TGTGCCAGCAGCCAACCGACAGGGGTTAGGGAGCTGTTTTTT.

The rearrangement joins TRBV4-3 to TRBJ1-4; D gene ambiguous. CDR1 and CDR2 (germline): LGHNA, YSLEER. This CDR3 comprises 17 residues. V shed 0 bases and J shed 0 bases, with 11 bases lying between them. This chain's CDR3 is CASSQDPGGSTNEKLFF. CDR3 nucleotide sequence: TGCGCCAGCAGCCAAGATCCCGGAGGATCAACTAATGAAAAACTGTTTTTT.

The chain carries TRBV6-1 and TRBJ1-1, with D maybe TRBD1 (5 bases). The V gene lost 5 bases and the J gene lost 3 bases, with 13 bases spanning the gap. The CDR3 totals 14 residues. Germline CDR1 reads MNHNS; CDR2 reads SASEGT. CDR3 residues: CASSLSGGDTEAFF. In DNA, the CDR3 is TGTGCCAGCAGTCTCTCTGGGGGAGACACTGAAGCTTTCTTT.